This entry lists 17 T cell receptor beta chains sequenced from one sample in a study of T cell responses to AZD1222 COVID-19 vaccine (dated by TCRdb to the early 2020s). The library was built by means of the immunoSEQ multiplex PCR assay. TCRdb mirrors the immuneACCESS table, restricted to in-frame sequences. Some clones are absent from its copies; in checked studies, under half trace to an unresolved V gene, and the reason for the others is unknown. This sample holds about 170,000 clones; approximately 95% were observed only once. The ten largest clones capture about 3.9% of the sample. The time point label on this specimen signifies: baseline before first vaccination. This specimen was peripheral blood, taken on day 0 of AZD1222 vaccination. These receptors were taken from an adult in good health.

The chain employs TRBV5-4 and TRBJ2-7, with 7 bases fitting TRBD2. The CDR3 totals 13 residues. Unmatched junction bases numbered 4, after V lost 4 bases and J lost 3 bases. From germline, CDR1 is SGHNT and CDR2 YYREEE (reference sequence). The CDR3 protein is CASSPPGGYEQYF. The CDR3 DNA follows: TGTGCCAGCAGCCCACCGGGGGGCTACGAGCAGTACTTC.

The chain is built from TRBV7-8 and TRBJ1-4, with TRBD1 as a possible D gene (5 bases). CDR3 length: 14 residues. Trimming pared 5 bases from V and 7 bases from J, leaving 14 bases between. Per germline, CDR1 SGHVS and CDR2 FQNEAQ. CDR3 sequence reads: CASSTSWGGEKLFF. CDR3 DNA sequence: TGTGCCAGCAGCACCAGTTGGGGCGGTGAAAAACTGTTTTTT.

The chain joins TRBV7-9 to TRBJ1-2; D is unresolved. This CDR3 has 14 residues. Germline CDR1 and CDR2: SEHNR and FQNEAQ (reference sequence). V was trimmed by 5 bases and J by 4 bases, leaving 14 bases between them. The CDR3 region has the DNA TGTGCCAGCAGCACCGAGACGGCAGGCTATGGCTACACCTTC. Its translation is CASSTETAGYGYTF. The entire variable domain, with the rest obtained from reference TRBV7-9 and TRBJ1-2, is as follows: DTGVSQNPRHKITKRGQNVTFRCDPISEHNRLYWYRQTLGQGPEFLTYFQNEAQLEKSRLLSDRFSAERPKGSFSTLEIQRTEQGDSAMYLCASSTETAGYGYTFGSGTRLTVV.

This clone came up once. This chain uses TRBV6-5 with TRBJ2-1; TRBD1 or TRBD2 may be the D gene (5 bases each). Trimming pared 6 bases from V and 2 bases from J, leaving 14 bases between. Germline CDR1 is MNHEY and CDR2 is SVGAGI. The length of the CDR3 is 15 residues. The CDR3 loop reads CASRVGTGTYNEQFF. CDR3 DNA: TGTGCCAGCAGAGTCGGGACCGGGACCTACAATGAGCAGTTCTTC.

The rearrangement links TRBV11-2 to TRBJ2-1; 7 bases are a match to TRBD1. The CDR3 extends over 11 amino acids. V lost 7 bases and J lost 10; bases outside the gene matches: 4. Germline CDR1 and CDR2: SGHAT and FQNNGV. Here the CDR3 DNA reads TGTGCCAGCACAGGGGGTTTCGAGCAGTTCTTC. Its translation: CASTGGFEQFF.

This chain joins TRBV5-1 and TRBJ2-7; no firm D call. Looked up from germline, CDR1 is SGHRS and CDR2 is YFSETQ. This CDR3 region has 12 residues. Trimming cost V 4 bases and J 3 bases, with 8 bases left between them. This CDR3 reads CASSEPNYEQYF. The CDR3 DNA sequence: TGCGCCAGCAGCGAACCGAACTACGAGCAGTACTTC.

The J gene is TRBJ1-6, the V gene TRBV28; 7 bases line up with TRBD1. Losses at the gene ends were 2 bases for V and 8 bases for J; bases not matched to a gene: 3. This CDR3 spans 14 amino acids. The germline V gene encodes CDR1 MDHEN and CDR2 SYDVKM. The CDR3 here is CASSLGQEDSPLHF. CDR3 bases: TGTGCCAGCAGTTTAGGACAGGAGGATTCACCCCTCCACTTT.

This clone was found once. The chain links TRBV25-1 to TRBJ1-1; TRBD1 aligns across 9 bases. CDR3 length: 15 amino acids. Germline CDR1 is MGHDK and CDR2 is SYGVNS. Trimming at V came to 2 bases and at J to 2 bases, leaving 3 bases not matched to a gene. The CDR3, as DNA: TGTGCCAGCAGTGAAGGGACAGGGTATAACACTGAAGCTTTCTTT. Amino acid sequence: CASSEGTGYNTEAFF.

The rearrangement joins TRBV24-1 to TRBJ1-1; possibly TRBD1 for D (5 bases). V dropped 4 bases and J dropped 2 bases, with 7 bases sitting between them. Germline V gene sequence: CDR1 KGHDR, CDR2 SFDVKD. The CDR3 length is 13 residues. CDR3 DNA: TGTGCCACCAGTGAAGGGGATAACACTGAAGCTTTCTTT. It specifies CATSEGDNTEAFF.

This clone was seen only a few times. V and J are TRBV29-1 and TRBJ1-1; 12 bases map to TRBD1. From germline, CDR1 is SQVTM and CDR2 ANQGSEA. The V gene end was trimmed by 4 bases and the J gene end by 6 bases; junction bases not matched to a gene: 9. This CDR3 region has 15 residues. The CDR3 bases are TGCAGCGTTGTTGGGACAGGGGGCCGTGTAGCTGAAGCTTTCTTT. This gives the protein CSVVGTGGRVAEAFF.

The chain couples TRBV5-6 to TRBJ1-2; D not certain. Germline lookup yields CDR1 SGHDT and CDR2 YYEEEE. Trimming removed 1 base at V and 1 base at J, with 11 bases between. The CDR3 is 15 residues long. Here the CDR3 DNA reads TGTGCCAGCAGCTTGTGGCGGAACTTTAACTATGGCTACACCTTC. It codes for CASSLWRNFNYGYTF.

In DNA form, the CDR3 reads TGTGCCAGCAGTACCCCCGACAACACTGAAGCTTTCTTT. Its protein product is CASSTPDNTEAFF. V gene TRBV6-5 combines with J gene TRBJ1-1; no clear D gene. The CDR3 length is 13 residues. The germline V and J ends were trimmed by 5 bases and 2 bases, with 9 bases remaining between them. The V gene's germline CDR1 is MNHEY and CDR2 SVGAGI.

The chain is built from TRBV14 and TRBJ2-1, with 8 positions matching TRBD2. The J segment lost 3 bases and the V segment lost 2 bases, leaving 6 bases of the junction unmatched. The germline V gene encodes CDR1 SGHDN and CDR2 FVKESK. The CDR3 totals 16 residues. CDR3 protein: CASSQPVAGLYNEQFF. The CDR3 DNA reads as TGTGCCAGCAGCCAACCTGTAGCGGGACTCTACAATGAGCAGTTCTTC.

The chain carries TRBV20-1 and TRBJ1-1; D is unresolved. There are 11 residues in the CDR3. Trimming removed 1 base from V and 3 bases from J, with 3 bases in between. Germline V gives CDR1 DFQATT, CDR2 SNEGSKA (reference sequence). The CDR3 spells CSARGDTEAFF. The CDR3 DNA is TGCAGTGCTAGAGGGGACACTGAAGCTTTCTTT.

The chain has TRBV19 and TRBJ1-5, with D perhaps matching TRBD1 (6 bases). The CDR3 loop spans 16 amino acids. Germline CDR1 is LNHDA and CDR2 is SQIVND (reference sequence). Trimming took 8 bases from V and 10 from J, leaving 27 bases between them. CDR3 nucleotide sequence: TGTGCCAGTGAACCACGGGACACCCTAGTGCGATTACCCCAGCATTTT. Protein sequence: CASEPRDTLVRLPQHF.

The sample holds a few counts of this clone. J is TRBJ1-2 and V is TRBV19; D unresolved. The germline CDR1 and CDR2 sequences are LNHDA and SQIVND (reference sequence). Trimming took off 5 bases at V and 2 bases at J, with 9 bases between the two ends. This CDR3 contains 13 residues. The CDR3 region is CASSAPLNYGYTF. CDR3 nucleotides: TGTGCCAGTAGTGCCCCGCTAAACTATGGCTACACCTTC.

CDR3 nucleotides: TGTGCCACCGAAAGTTGGGCCACCCATGGCTACACCTTC. Its protein product is CATESWATHGYTF. The chain is built from TRBV10-3 and TRBJ1-2; no reliable D call. This CDR3 is 13 amino acids long. CDR1 and CDR2 from the germline V gene are ENHRY and SYGVKD. With 10 bases removed from V and 6 bases from J, the gap between germline ends came to 18 bases.